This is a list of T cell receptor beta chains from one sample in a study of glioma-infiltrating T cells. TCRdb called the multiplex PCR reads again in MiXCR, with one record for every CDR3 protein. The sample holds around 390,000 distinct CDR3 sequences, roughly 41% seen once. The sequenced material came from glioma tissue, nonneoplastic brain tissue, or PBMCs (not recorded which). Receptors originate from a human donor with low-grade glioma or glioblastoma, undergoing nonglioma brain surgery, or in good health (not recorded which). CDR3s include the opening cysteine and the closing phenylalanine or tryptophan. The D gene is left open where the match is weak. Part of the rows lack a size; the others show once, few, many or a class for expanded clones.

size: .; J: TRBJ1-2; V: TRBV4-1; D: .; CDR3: CASGQEIQVYGYTF; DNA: TGCGCCAGCGGCCAAGAGATACAGGTTTATGGTTACACCTTC
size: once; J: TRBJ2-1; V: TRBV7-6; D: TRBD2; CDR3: CASSPRLAGGYNEQFF; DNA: TGTGCCAGCAGTCCCAGACTAGCGGGAGGCTACAATGAGCAGTTCTTC
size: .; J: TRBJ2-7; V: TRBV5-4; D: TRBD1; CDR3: CASSSRDRLSYEQYF; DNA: TGTGCCAGCAGCTCCCGGGACAGGCTCTCCTACGAGCAGTACTTC
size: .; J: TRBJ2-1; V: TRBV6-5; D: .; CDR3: CASSSPGGALRNEQFF; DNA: TGTGCCAGCAGTTCCCCAGGGGGGGCGTTAAGAAATGAGCAGTTCTTC
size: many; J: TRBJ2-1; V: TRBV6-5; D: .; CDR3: CASSYSTDAGGRNEQFF; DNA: TGTGCCAGCAGTTACTCAACGGACGCCGGGGGTCGGAATGAGCAGTTCTTC
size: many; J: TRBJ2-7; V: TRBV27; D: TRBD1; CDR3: CASQRTGGYEQYF; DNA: TGTGCCAGCCAAAGGACAGGGGGCTACGAGCAGTACTTC
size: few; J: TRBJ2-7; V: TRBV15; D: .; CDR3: CATSRAASGFLAYEQYF; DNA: TGTGCCACCAGCAGGGCAGCGTCGGGGTTTCTCGCCTACGAGCAGTACTTC
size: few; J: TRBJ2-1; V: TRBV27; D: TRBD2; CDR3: CASSFDTSGRYEQFF; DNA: TGTGCCAGCAGTTTTGACACTAGCGGGAGATATGAGCAGTTCTTC
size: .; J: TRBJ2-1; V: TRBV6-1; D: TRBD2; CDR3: CASSSLKGLAKVLYEQFF; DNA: TGTGCCAGCAGCTCTCTAAAGGGACTAGCGAAGGTTCTTTATGAGCAGTTCTTC
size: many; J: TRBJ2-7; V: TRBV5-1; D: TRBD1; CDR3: CASSLATGTSYEQYF; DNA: TGCGCCAGCAGTTTGGCGACAGGGACCTCCTACGAGCAGTACTTC
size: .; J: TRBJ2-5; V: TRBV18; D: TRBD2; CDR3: CASSPPGLAAQETQYF; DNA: TGTGCCAGCTCACCACCGGGACTAGCGGCCCAAGAGACCCAGTACTTC
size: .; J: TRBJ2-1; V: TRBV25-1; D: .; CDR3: CASSIGGGINEQSF; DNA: TGTGCCAGCAGTATAGGGGGAGGAATTAATGAGCAGTCCTTC
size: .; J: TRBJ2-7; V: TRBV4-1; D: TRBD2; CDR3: CASSHSPTSGSYEQYF; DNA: TGCGCCAGCAGCCACTCCCCGACTAGCGGGAGCTACGAGCAGTACTTC
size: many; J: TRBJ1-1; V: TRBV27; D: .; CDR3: CASSRKTGMNTEAFF; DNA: TGTGCCAGCAGTCGTAAGACGGGGATGAACACTGAAGCTTTCTTT
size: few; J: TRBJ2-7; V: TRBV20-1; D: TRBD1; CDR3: CSAGRTGAYEQYF; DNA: TGCAGTGCTGGCAGGACAGGGGCCTACGAGCAGTACTTC
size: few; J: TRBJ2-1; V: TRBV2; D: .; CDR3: CASSEAGGDEQFF; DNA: TGTGCCAGCAGTGAAGCGGGTGGGGATGAGCAGTTCTTC
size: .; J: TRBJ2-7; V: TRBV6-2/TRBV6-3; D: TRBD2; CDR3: CASSYAAGGYEQYF; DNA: TGTGCCAGCAGTTACGCCGCGGGAGGCTACGAGCAGTACTTC
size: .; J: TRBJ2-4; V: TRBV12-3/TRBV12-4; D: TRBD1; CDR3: CASRGTGKNIQYF; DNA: TGTGCCAGCAGGGGGACAGGGAAAAACATTCAGTACTTC
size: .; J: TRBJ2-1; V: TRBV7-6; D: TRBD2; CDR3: CASSPLAAFSYNEQFF; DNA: TGTGCCAGCAGCCCGCTAGCGGCTTTTTCCTACAATGAGCAGTTCTTC
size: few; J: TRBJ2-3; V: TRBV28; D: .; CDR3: CASSSRGGGTDTQYF; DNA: TGTGCCAGCAGTTCCCGAGGGGGTGGCACAGATACGCAGTATTTT
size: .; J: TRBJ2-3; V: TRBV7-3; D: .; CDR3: CASSLLGHITDTQYF; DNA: TGTGCCAGCAGCTTACTTGGACATATCACAGATACGCAGTATTTT
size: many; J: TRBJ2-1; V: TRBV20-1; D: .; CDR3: CSQPRNRGHNEQFF; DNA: TGCAGTCAGCCACGAAACCGGGGGCACAATGAGCAGTTCTTC
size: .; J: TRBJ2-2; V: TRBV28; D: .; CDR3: CARSLKSVLNTGELFF; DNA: TGTGCCCGCAGTTTGAAATCTGTATTGAACACCGGGGAGCTGTTTTTT
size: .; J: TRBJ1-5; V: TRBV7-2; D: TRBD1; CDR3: CASSSATGVFSQPQHF; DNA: TGTGCCAGCAGCTCCGCGACAGGGGTGTTCAGCCAGCCCCAGCATTTT
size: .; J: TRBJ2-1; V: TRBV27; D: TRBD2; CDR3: CASSLWAFTSGNNEQFF; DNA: TGTGCCAGCAGTTTATGGGCGTTTACTAGCGGGAACAATGAGCAGTTCTTC
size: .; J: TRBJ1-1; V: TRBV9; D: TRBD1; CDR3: CASSEGAPNTEAFF; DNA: TGTGCCAGCAGCGAGGGGGCTCCGAACACTGAAGCTTTCTTT
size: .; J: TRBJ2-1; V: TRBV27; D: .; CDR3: CASSGRDLPYNEQFF; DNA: TGTGCCAGCAGCGGCCGGGACCTACCCTACAATGAGCAGTTCTTC
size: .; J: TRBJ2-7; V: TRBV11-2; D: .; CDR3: CASSHTPNEQYF; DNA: TGTGCCAGCAGCCACACTCCCAACGAGCAGTACTTC
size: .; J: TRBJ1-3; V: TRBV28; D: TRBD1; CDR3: CASSTHGQGNSGNTIYF; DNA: TGTGCCAGCAGCACCCATGGACAGGGAAACTCTGGAAACACCATATATTTT
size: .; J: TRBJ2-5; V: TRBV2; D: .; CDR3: CASSEVHRWEETQYF; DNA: TGTGCCAGCAGTGAAGTACACAGATGGGAAGAGACCCAGTACTTC
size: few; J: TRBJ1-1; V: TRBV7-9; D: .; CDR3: CASSLGGPGSGTEAFF; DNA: TGTGCCAGCAGCTTAGGTGGGCCAGGAAGCGGCACTGAAGCTTTCTTT
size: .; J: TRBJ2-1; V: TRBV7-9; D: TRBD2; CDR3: CASSPELAGGGEQFF; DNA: TGTGCCAGCAGCCCAGAACTAGCGGGAGGGGGTGAGCAGTTCTTC
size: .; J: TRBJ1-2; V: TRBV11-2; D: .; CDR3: CASSLVAGNGYTF; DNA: TGTGCCAGCAGCTTAGTTGCCGGGAATGGCTACACCTTC
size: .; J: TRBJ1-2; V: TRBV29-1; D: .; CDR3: CSVEGVFGYTF; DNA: TGCAGCGTTGAAGGGGTATTTGGCTACACCTTC
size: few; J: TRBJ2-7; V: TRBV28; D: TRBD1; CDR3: CASSGGQGAYEQYF; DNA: TGTGCCAGCAGTGGAGGACAGGGGGCCTACGAGCAGTACTTC
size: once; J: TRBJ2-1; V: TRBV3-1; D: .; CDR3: CASSQDPGAEQFF; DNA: TGTGCCAGCAGCCAAGACCCCGGGGCGGAGCAGTTCTTC
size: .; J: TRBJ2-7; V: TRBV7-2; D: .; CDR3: CASSSGISYEQYF; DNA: TGTGCCAGCAGCTCCGGGATTTCCTACGAGCAGTACTTC
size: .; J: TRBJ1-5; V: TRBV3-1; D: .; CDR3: CASSQMGMSNQPQHF; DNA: TGTGCCAGCAGCCAAATGGGAATGAGCAATCAGCCCCAGCATTTT
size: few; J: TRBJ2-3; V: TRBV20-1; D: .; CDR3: CSVSSWMTDTQYF; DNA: TGCAGTGTTTCGTCCTGGATGACAGATACGCAGTATTTT
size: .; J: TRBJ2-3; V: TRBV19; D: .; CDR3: CASSIGQGTDTQYF; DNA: TGTGCCAGTAGTATCGGGCAGGGCACAGATACGCAGTATTTT